This is a list of T cell receptor beta chains from one sample in a study of T cell responses to AZD1222 COVID-19 vaccine. The repertoire was sequenced with immunoSEQ multiplex PCR; TCRdb's copy has only in-frame clones and lacks some. The table includes 80,000 to 100,000 clones, approximately 92% detected once. The sequences come from peripheral blood, collected on day 0 of AZD1222 vaccination. Receptors originate from an adult in good health. Both conserved end residues are part of each CDR3.

v_call | cdr3_aa
TRBV4-1 | CASSQVQARNEKLFF
TRBV5-1 | CASSLQRSGANVLTF
TRBV3-1/TRBV3-2 | CASSSGVRKYF
TRBV5-1 | CASSPTDRTYEQYF
TRBV7-9 | CASSPVPGEGGYTF
TRBV19 | CATTALGTEAFF
TRBV7-9 | CASSKTGGNTEAFF
TRBV6-1 | CASSEATGGVMNTEAFF
TRBV10-3 | CAILAGGGTDTQYF
TRBV19 | CASSIVLYTEAFF
TRBV19 | CASSRGQTTEAFF
TRBV19 | CASSEDSLNTEAFF
TRBV3-1/TRBV3-2 | CASSLSDEQFF
TRBV7-9 | CASSLMSGPHGYTF
TRBV18 | CASSPSGQNYEQYF
TRBV10-3 | CAIKFGAGNTIYF
TRBV5-4 | CASSSNRGGTINEKLFF
TRBV6-5 | CASTRTGGANVLTF
TRBV29-1 | CSVEINRQAFF
TRBV6-1 | CASSEGENTEAFF
TRBV6-5 | CATRLAQGGTEAFF
TRBV7-8 | CASSGPGGQGSYNEQFF
TRBV5-1 | CASSFHTLLEDKETQYF
TRBV29-1 | CSVEGGQGLYNEQFF
TRBV19 | CASRTESTDTQYF
TRBV24-1 | CATSDSHMSSYEQYF
TRBV6-5 | CASNLAGTIGYTF
TRBV3-1/TRBV3-2 | CASSQPGLAGPYNEQFF
TRBV27 | CASDPGDNPEKLFF
TRBV12-3/TRBV12-4 | CASSFEVGQPQHF
TRBV30 | CAWNTGSSGNTIYF
TRBV4-1 | CASSQDSRGTEAFF
TRBV10-3 | CAISELEGSSYEQYF
TRBV10-2 | CASRTGNSNQPQHF
TRBV4-1 | CASSQEMGTTYGYTF
TRBV6-6 | CASSYPGGTDTQYF
TRBV3-1/TRBV3-2 | CASSLKGQGAGIYTQYF
TRBV18 | CASSTTGDTIYF
TRBV2 | CASSEEGDYNEQFF
TRBV2 | CASSPRIYGYTF
TRBV6-2/TRBV6-3 | CASSYLYEQYF
TRBV2 | CASSEDRVRTEAFF
TRBV27 | CASSLDGQDPTYGYTF
TRBV19 | CASSIDERLEAFF
TRBV20-1 | CSASGSDRVYSPLHF
TRBV20-1 | CSAHIRTIYF
TRBV5-6 | CASSFSDRLNQPQHF
TRBV19 | CASRARTGRTNTEAFF
TRBV25-1 | CASTRTGYGYTF